These 22 T cell receptor beta chains share one sample of origin, sequenced in a study of early T cells in non-severe SARS-CoV-2 infection. TCRdb ran MiXCR on the 5' RACE reads and lists one entry per CDR3 protein. The repertoire consists of tens of thousands of distinct CDR3 sequences, with 11% to 15% occurring once and the leading ten covering approximately 3.3%. The sample was whole blood. The receptors originated from an adult who was a healthcare worker with PCR-confirmed SARS-CoV-2 infection or an uninfected control (not recorded which).

This clonotype came up a few times. This chain connects TRBV2 to TRBJ2-2; TRBD1 matches 8 bases. The CDR3 totals 14 residues. CDR1 is SNHLY, CDR2 FYNNEI, per germline. Trimming took 7 bases from V and 4 from J; bases not matched to a gene: 5. The CDR3 is CASKGQARTGELFF. In DNA, the CDR3 is TGTGCCAGCAAGGGACAGGCGCGCACCGGGGAGCTGTTTTTT.

A few counts support this clonotype. The gene calls are TRBV29-1 and TRBJ1-1; D is uncertain. Trimming took 1 base from V and 1 from J, leaving 10 bases between them. The CDR3 runs 14 residues. In germline, CDR1 is SQVTM, CDR2 ANQGSEA. The CDR3 DNA follows: TGCAGCGTTGAAGGAGGACGGGGGAACACTGAAGCTTTCTTT. Translating gives CSVEGGRGNTEAFF.

J is TRBJ2-5 and V is TRBV12-3 or TRBV12-4, with a possible D match to TRBD2 (5 bases). The CDR3 consists of 13 residues. V lost 6 bases to trimming and J lost 5 bases, with 13 bases between them. This CDR3 reads CASSRLLVETQYF. CDR3 sequence (DNA): TGTGCCAGCAGCCGCTTACTAGTGGAGACCCAGTACTTC.

The rearrangement links TRBV9 to TRBJ2-1, with TRBD1 matching over 10 bases. Germline CDR1 reads SGDLS; CDR2 reads YYNGEE. The CDR3 spans 16 residues. Germline trimming cut 2 bases from V and 8 bases from J; bases unmatched to any gene: 10. The CDR3 sequence is CASSVSAGQGFDEQFF. DNA for the CDR3: TGTGCCAGCAGCGTGTCCGCGGGACAGGGGTTCGATGAGCAGTTCTTC.

This chain joins TRBV9 and TRBJ1-3; no clear D. The CDR3 spans 14 residues. Germline lookup yields CDR1 SGDLS and CDR2 YYNGEE. V was pared by 0 bases and J by 4 bases, with 8 bases between. The CDR3, as DNA: TGTGCCAGCAGCGTAGGGGGTACCGGAAACACCATATATTTT. This sequence encodes CASSVGGTGNTIYF.

The chain joins TRBV20-1 to TRBJ1-1, with D uncertain. From germline, CDR1 is DFQATT and CDR2 SNEGSKA (reference sequence). The CDR3 sequence is 11 residues long. V dropped 6 bases and J dropped 3 bases, with 8 bases sitting between them. CDR3 in DNA: TGCAGTGCCCTAAGGGACACTGAAGCTTTCTTT. The encoded protein is CSALRDTEAFF.

The chain is built from TRBV9 and TRBJ2-1, with TRBD2 matching over 12 bases. Germline values: CDR1 SGDLS, CDR2 YYNGEE. J was trimmed by 5 bases and V by 4 bases; bases with no gene match: 7. The CDR3 covers 16 residues. CDR3 nucleotide sequence: TGTGCCAGCAGCACTTCAAGACTAGCGGGGGACAATGAGCAGTTCTTC. As protein: CASSTSRLAGDNEQFF.

In its sample, this clonotype was seen a few times. The chain joins TRBV11-1 to TRBJ2-1; unclear D gene. Trimming pared 1 base from V and 3 bases from J, leaving 10 bases between. Germline V gene data show CDR1 as SGHAT and CDR2 as FQDESV (reference sequence). CDR3 size: 15 residues. DNA of the CDR3: TGTGCCAGCAGCTTAGTCGGCTACAGCTACAATGAGCAGTTCTTC. This translates into CASSLVGYSYNEQFF. Full variable domain (remainder filled in from reference TRBV11-1 and TRBJ2-1): EAEVAQSPRYKITEKSQAVAFWCDPISGHATLYWYRQILGQGPELLVQFQDESVVDDSQLPKDRFSAERLKGVDSTLKIQPAELGDSAMYLCASSLVGYSYNEQFFGPGTRLTVL.

The chain has TRBV7-2 and TRBJ2-7; D is possibly TRBD2 (5 bases). The V end was cut by 5 bases, the J end by 3 bases, with 11 bases between. From germline, CDR1 is SGHTA and CDR2 FQGNSA. This CDR3 is built from 13 residues. CDR3 sequence (DNA): TGTGCCAGCAGCATGACCACTAGCTACGAGCAGTACTTC. As protein: CASSMTTSYEQYF.

In its sample, this clonotype was seen a few times. The chain is built from TRBV5-1 and TRBJ2-5, with 10 bases fitting TRBD1. The CDR3 loop spans 15 amino acids. With V trimmed by 0 bases and J by 4 bases, 3 bases remained unmatched. Germline values: CDR1 SGHRS, CDR2 YFSETQ. CDR3 region: CASSLGDRGPETQYF. The CDR3 DNA reads TGCGCCAGCAGCTTGGGGGACAGGGGTCCAGAGACCCAGTACTTC.

This chain connects TRBV9 to TRBJ2-5; 10 positions match TRBD2. V shed 0 bases and J 4 bases; nucleotides not matched to a gene: 0. The CDR3 loop spans 14 amino acids. CDR1 and CDR2 from the germline V gene are SGDLS and YYNGEE. Here the CDR3 DNA reads TGTGCCAGCAGCGTAGGGACTAGCGGAGAGACCCAGTACTTC. Its translation: CASSVGTSGETQYF.

This clonotype has only a few counts. CDR3 region: CSARQADSTDTQYF. CDR3 in DNA: TGCAGTGCTAGGCAGGCGGACAGCACAGATACGCAGTATTTT. The chain combines TRBV20-1 with TRBJ2-3; D uncertain. The CDR3 length is 14 residues. Germline lookup yields CDR1 DFQATT and CDR2 SNEGSKA (reference sequence). With 3 bases removed from V and 0 bases from J, the gap between germline ends came to 10 bases.

This clonotype has at least ten counts. This chain uses TRBV25-1 with TRBJ2-7; D unclear. There are 14 residues in the CDR3. V gave up 1 base and J gave up 2 bases, with 9 bases separating them. CDR1 MGHDK and CDR2 SYGVNS come from the germline V gene. CDR3 loop: CASSEFLGAYEQYF. CDR3 sequence (DNA): TGTGCCAGCAGTGAATTTCTAGGAGCCTACGAGCAGTACTTC.

This clonotype has at least ten counts. J is TRBJ2-1 and V is TRBV7-6; TRBD1 might be the D (6 bases). Germline V CDR1 and CDR2: SGHVS, FNYEAQ. The CDR3 has 15 amino acids. V was pared by 2 bases and J by 2 bases, with 10 bases between. The CDR3 bases are TGTGCCAGCAGCTTACAGGGGCCAACCTACAATGAGCAGTTCTTC. It encodes CASSLQGPTYNEQFF.

The chain is built from TRBV12-3 or TRBV12-4 and TRBJ2-7, with a tentative D call TRBD1 (6 bases). This CDR3 comprises 12 residues. V was trimmed by 4 bases and J by 6 bases, leaving 10 bases between them. The CDR3 nucleotides read TGTGCCAGCAGTTCCAGGGGTGCCGAGCAGTACTTC. As protein: CASSSRGAEQYF.

The gene calls are TRBV29-1 and TRBJ1-3, with 7 bases lining up with TRBD1. The V and J ends lost 4 bases and 6 bases, in that order; junction bases with no gene match: 6. The CDR3 consists of 13 residues. CDR1 is SQVTM and CDR2 is ANQGSEA in the germline V gene. CDR3 in DNA: TGCAGCGTTGGAGGGACAGCAGAAAACACCATATATTTT. Encoded protein: CSVGGTAENTIYF.

V is TRBV10-3 and J is TRBJ2-7; D is uncertain. Trimming cost V 3 bases and J 1 base, with 4 bases left between them. Germline CDR1 and CDR2: ENHRY and SYGVKD. This CDR3 has 12 amino acids. As DNA, the CDR3 is TGTGCCATCAGTGACAGGTCCTACGAGCAGTACTTC. This gives the protein CAISDRSYEQYF.

This clonotype was detected only a few times. The chain is built from TRBV21-1 and TRBJ1-3; the tabulated D call, TRBD1, remains unverified against the DNA. TRBV21-1 is a pseudogene locus. The CDR3 totals 18 residues. The CDR3 here is CASSTYGRTGPSGNTIYF. For the CDR3, the DNA is TGTGCCAGCAGCACCTATGGGAGGACAGGGCCGTCTGGAAACACCATATATTTT.

The chain links TRBV29-1 to TRBJ2-6; weak D call: TRBD1 (6 bases). V dropped 7 bases and J dropped 0 bases, with 16 bases sitting between them. CDR1 is SQVTM, CDR2 ANQGSEA, per germline. The CDR3 is 16 amino acids. CDR3: CSASRQASSGANVLTF. CDR3 sequence (DNA): TGCAGCGCCTCCCGACAGGCTAGCTCTGGGGCCAACGTCCTGACTTTC.

In this sample, this clonotype turned up many times. The chain uses TRBV25-1 and TRBJ2-5, with D perhaps TRBD1 or TRBD2 (7 bases each). V was clipped by 4 bases and J by 4 bases, with 16 bases between them. This CDR3 region has 15 residues. Germline V CDR1 and CDR2: MGHDK, SYGVNS. CDR3 sequence: CASSGDYRDRETQYF. As DNA, the CDR3 is TGTGCCAGCAGTGGGGACTACCGGGACAGAGAGACCCAGTACTTC. The full variable domain, with the rest looked up from reference TRBV25-1 and TRBJ2-5, is EADIYQTPRYLVIGTGKKITLECSQTMGHDKMYWYQQDPGMELHLIHYSYGVNSTEKGDLSSESTVSRIRTEHFPLTLESARPSHTSQYLCASSGDYRDRETQYFGPGTRLLVL.

The chain uses TRBV13 and TRBJ1-1; D might be TRBD1 (5 bases). CDR3 length: 12 residues. Trimming shortened V by 8 bases and J by 5 bases, and 12 bases separated the two germline ends. CDR1 PRHDT and CDR2 FYEKMQ come from the germline V gene (reference sequence). CDR3 amino acids: CASSPTATEAFF. In nucleotides, the CDR3 is TGTGCCAGCTCCCCGACAGCGACTGAAGCTTTCTTT.

This chain links TRBV15 with TRBJ2-7, with D hard to call. Germline CDR1 LNHNV, CDR2 YYDKDF (reference sequence). The CDR3 extends over 13 amino acids. V was trimmed by 0 bases and J by 1 base, leaving 4 bases between them. The CDR3 DNA reads as TGTGCCACCAGCAGAGATCTATCCTACGAGCAGTACTTC. Its translation: CATSRDLSYEQYF.